This TCR beta chain derives from a study of shared T cell receptors in the human thymus. The data were produced by immunoSEQ multiplex PCR, yet TCRdb's version contains in-frame clones alone and is incomplete. The data show about 610,000 clones, around nine tenths seen once. The length of the CDR3 is 15 residues. Unmatched junction bases numbered 9, after V lost 5 bases and J lost 3 bases. CDR1 is SQVTM and CDR2 is ANQGSEA in the germline V gene. The same data also contributed to another study, on human thymus T cells.

Sequencing input: thymocytes. The rearrangement links TRBV29-1 to TRBJ2-1, with TRBD2 matching 8 bases. This clonotype was obtained from a boy under three years old with a congenital heart defect. The CDR3 protein is CSVCLGTRVYNEQFF. The CDR3 DNA is TGCAGCGTTTGTTTGGGGACTAGGGTCTACAATGAGCAGTTCTTC.